The 13 T cell receptor beta chains reported below all come from one sample, sequenced in a study of shared clonotypes between healthy human individuals. Produced via immunoSEQ multiplex PCR; TCRdb's table is partial and in-frame only. Of hundreds of thousands of clones listed, around 80% are singletons. Sequences were obtained from PBMCs. The origin of the receptors is a woman in her 40s in good health. Some clones in this sample may be carry-over from other donors' samples.

The rearrangement links TRBV2 to TRBJ1-1; 10 positions agree with TRBD1. Trimming removed 6 bases from V and 0 bases from J; junction bases left unmatched: 4. CDR1 is SNHLY and CDR2 is FYNNEI in the germline V gene. The CDR3 runs to 15 residues. DNA for the CDR3: TGTGCCAGCAGGGACAGGGGGTTCATGAACACTGAAGCTTTCTTT. It is translated as CASRDRGFMNTEAFF.

V gene TRBV6-5 combines with J gene TRBJ2-7, with 8 bases fitting TRBD2. Germline V gene sequence: CDR1 MNHEY, CDR2 SVGAGI. The junction had 4 bases not matched to a gene; V was cut back by 6 bases and J by 6 bases. The CDR3 runs to 12 residues. CDR3 nucleotides: TGTGCCAGCAGGGACGGGGGGGGCGAGCAGTACTTC. It specifies CASRDGGGEQYF.

This chain links TRBV28 with TRBJ2-5; 8 nucleotides line up with TRBD1. TRBJ2-7 matches the DNA end more closely, so the J call is doubtful. The germline gives CDR1 MDHEN, CDR2 SYDVKM. The CDR3 is 14 amino acids. The CDR3 loop reads CASRPQGAAYEQYF. For the CDR3, the DNA is TGTGCCAGCAGGCCCCAGGGGGCCGCCTACGAGCAGTACTTC.

The chain recombines TRBV7-3 with TRBJ1-1; D is unclear. Trimming stripped 6 bases from V and 0 bases from J, with 11 bases between. In germline, CDR1 is SGHTA, CDR2 FQGTGA. This CDR3 has 14 residues. As DNA, the CDR3 is TGTGCCAGCAGTAATAGAGGCTTGAACACTGAAGCTTTCTTT. The encoded protein is CASSNRGLNTEAFF.

The chain employs TRBV7-9 and TRBJ2-1; 8 bases fit TRBD2. V shed 1 base, J shed 8 bases, and the junction held 10 bases outside the gene matches. Germline CDR1 and CDR2: SEHNR and FQNEAQ (reference sequence). This CDR3 has 16 residues. The CDR3 bases are TGTGCCAGCAGCTTAGTTAGTAGCGGGGCCTGGGATGAGCAGTTCTTC. Its translation: CASSLVSSGAWDEQFF.

V and J are TRBV10-3 and TRBJ2-5; TRBD2 matches at 14 bases. Germline trimming cut 5 bases from V and 3 bases from J; bases unmatched to any gene: 8. The germline V gene has CDR1 ENHRY and CDR2 SYGVKD. This CDR3 has 17 residues. The CDR3 DNA reads TGTGCCATCAGTCGAAGCACGGGACTAGCGGGGGAAGAGACCCAGTACTTC. It translates to CAISRSTGLAGEETQYF.

The chain joins TRBV13 to TRBJ1-1; no definite D call. CDR1 and CDR2 from the germline V gene are PRHDT and FYEKMQ (reference sequence). The CDR3 covers 13 residues. Trimming cost V 1 base and J 1 base, with 4 bases left between them. The CDR3 DNA reads TGTGCCAGCAGCTTAGAGAAGAACACTGAAGCTTTCTTT. The encoded protein is CASSLEKNTEAFF.

The rearrangement joins TRBV28 to TRBJ2-1, with 7 bases aligning to TRBD2. After removal of 10 bases from V and 8 bases from J, the junction contained 20 bases not matched to a gene. The CDR3 has 16 amino acids. Germline assignment: CDR1 MDHEN and CDR2 SYDVKM. This CDR3 reads CAKNPSLWEGLDEQFF. CDR3 nucleotides: TGTGCCAAAAACCCCTCCTTGTGGGAGGGGCTGGATGAGCAGTTCTTC.

V and J are TRBV30 and TRBJ1-1; the D is unclear. The germline V gene encodes CDR1 GTSNPN and CDR2 SVGIG (reference sequence). The CDR3 extends over 15 amino acids. Between the trimmed V and J ends, which lost 2 bases and 0 bases, there was a span of 13 bases. The CDR3 sequence: CAWSNGVSMNTEAFF. In DNA form, the CDR3 reads TGTGCCTGGAGTAACGGGGTCTCTATGAACACTGAAGCTTTCTTT.

This rearrangement joins TRBV10-2 to TRBJ2-5; D remains ambiguous. V lost 5 bases and J lost 4, with 11 bases in between. This CDR3 contains 13 residues. CDR1 and CDR2 (germline): WSHSY, SAAADI. CDR3 sequence (DNA): TGCGCCAGCAGTATAAGAGCGATAGAGACCCAGTACTTC. Its translation is CASSIRAIETQYF.

This rearrangement joins TRBV29-1 to TRBJ2-5, with D possibly matching TRBD2 (6 bases). Germline V gives CDR1 SQVTM, CDR2 ANQGSEA. The length of the CDR3 is 13 residues. With 4 bases removed from V and 4 bases from J, the gap between germline ends came to 13 bases. Written as DNA, the CDR3 is TGCAGCGTTGGAAACCTGGGGGGAGAGACCCAGTACTTC. Translating it yields CSVGNLGGETQYF.

V and J are TRBV5-1 and TRBJ1-1; 8 bases line up with TRBD1. Unmatched junction bases numbered 10, after V lost 4 bases and J lost 2 bases. CDR1 is SGHRS, CDR2 YFSETQ, per germline. CDR3 length equals 16 residues. In DNA, the CDR3 is TGCGCCAGCAGCAATCAGGGGGCGCCCCTAAACACTGAAGCTTTCTTT. It is translated as CASSNQGAPLNTEAFF. The full variable domain, in which reference TRBV5-1 and TRBJ1-1 provide the parts outside the CDR3, is KAGVTQTPRYLIKTRGQQVTLSCSPISGHRSVSWYQQTPGQGLQFLFEYFSETQRNKGNFPGRFSGRQFSNSRSEMNVSTLELGDSALYLCASSNQGAPLNTEAFFGQGTRLTVV.

This clone has a handful of counts. The rearrangement uses TRBV28 and TRBJ1-5; possibly TRBD1 for D (5 bases). The CDR3 loop spans 16 amino acids. V was trimmed by 2 bases and J by 0 bases, leaving 11 bases between them. Germline assignment: CDR1 MDHEN and CDR2 SYDVKM. CDR3 residues: CASSLGGGYSNQPQHF. CDR3 nucleotides: TGTGCCAGCAGTTTAGGGGGAGGTTATAGCAATCAGCCCCAGCATTTT.